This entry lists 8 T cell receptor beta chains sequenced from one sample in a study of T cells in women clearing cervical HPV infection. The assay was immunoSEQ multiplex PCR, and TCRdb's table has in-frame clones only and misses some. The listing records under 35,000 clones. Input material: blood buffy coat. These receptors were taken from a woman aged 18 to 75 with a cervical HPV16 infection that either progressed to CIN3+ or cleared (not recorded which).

The DNA read from the CDR3 is TGTGCCAGCAGCTTGTTGACTAGTCCGAACAATGAG. Translated, it gives CASSLLTSPNNE. The full CDR3 is CASSLLTSPNNEQFF. The rearrangement links TRBV5-6 to TRBJ2-1, with a weak D call TRBD2 (6 bases). The missing CDR3 end, 3 residues past where the read stops, is filled in from the germline J gene. The germline CDR1 and CDR2 sequences are SGHDT and YYEEEE. V dropped 1 base and J dropped 5 bases, with 13 bases sitting between them. The CDR3 length is 15 residues.

The covered CDR3 bases are TGCAGTGCTAGCCGGCTAGCGGAGCCCCGCACAGATACG. As protein: CSASRLAEPRTDT. The whole CDR3 protein reads CSASRLAEPRTDTQYF. V is TRBV20-1 and J is TRBJ2-3, with TRBD2 identical over 7 bases. The read terminates 3 residues ahead of where the CDR3 ends, so the germline J gene completes it. With 3 bases clipped from V and 1 base from J, the junction kept 10 bases outside the gene matches. The CDR3 has 16 residues. The germline V gene encodes CDR1 DFQATT and CDR2 SNEGSKA (reference sequence).

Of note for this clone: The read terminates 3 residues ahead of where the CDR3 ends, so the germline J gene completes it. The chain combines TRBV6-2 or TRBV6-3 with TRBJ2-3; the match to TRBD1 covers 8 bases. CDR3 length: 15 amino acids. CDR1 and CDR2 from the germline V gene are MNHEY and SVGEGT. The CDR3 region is CASSYSAGGRQPQYF. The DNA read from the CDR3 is TGTGCCAGCAGTTACTCTGCAGGGGGCAGACAGCCG.

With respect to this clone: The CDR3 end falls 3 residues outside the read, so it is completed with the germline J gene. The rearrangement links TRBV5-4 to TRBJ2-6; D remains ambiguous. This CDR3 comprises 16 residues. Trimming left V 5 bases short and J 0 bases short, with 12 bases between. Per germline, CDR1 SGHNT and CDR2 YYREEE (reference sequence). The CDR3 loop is CASRNPKVSGANVLTF. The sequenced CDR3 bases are TGTGCCAGCAGGAACCCAAAGGTCTCTGGGGCCAACGTC.

Incomplete CDR3 DNA: TGTGCCAGCTCGTCTAGGGGGTCAGGTTCCTACAATGAG. It encodes CASSSRGSGSYNE. The CDR3 in its entirety is CASSSRGSGSYNEQFF. The chain is built from TRBV18 and TRBJ2-1; D perhaps matches TRBD1 (6 bases). The read terminates 3 residues ahead of where the CDR3 ends, so the germline J gene completes it. V lost 6 bases, J lost 1 base, and 16 bases lay in between. Germline V gene lookup returns CDR1 KGHSH and CDR2 LQKENI. The CDR3 is 16 amino acids.

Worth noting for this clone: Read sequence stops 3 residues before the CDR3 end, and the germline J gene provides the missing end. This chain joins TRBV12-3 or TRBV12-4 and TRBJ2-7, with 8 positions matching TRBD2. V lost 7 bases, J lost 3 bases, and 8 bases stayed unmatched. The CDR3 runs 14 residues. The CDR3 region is CASTPGGSSYEQYF. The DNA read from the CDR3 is TGTGCCAGCACACCGGGGGGGTCGAGCTACGAG.

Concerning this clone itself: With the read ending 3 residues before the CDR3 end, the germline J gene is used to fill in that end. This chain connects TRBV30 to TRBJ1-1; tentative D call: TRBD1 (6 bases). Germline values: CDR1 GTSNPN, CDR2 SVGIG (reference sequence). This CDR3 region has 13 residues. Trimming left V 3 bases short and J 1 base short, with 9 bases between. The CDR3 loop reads CAWREGGNTEAFF. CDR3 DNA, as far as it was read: TGTGCCTGGAGAGAAGGGGGGAACACTGAA. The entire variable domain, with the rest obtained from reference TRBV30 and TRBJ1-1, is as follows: SQTIHQWPATLVQPVGSPLSLECTVEGTSNPNLYWYRQAAGRGLQLLFYSVGIGQISSEVPQNLSASRPQDRQFILSSKKLLLSDSGFYLCAWREGGNTEAFFGQGTRLTVV.

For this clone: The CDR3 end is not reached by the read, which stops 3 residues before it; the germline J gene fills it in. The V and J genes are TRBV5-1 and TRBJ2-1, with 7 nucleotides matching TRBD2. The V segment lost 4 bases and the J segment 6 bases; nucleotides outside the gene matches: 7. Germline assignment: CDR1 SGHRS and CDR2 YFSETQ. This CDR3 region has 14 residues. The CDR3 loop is CASSEGGVANEQFF. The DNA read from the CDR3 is TGCGCCAGCAGCGAGGGAGGGGTTGCCAATGAG.